The entry that follows covers one TCR beta chain sequence. This sample was included in a study of shared clonotypes between healthy human individuals. Data came from immunoSEQ multiplex PCR; TCRdb stores just in-frame clones and leaves some out. The repertoire holds 2 million to 3 million clones, with roughly 93% as singletons. This CDR3 spans 14 amino acids. V was shortened by 0 bases and J by 5 bases, with 11 bases between the two germline ends. Germline V gives CDR1 SGHNT, CDR2 YYREEE (reference sequence). This TCR was sampled from a man younger than 35 in good health. Some clones in this sample may be carry-over from other donors' samples. The sequenced material came from naive CD4+ T cells from PBMCs. Subset in this sample: CD45RA+ positively selected. This chain links TRBV5-4 with TRBJ1-2; D gene unclear. The CDR3 is CASSLGLGQYGYTF. The DNA for the CDR3 is TGTGCCAGCAGCTTGGGGCTTGGGCAATATGGCTACACCTTC.